This T cell receptor (beta chain) was recovered during a study of immune evolution from preneoplasia to lung adenocarcinoma. Measured with immunoSEQ multiplex PCR; TCRdb has only the in-frame clones, and not every one. In the table there are under 4,000 clones, around 86% of which are singletons. V was clipped by 1 base and J by 7 bases; unmatched bases: 5. The germline V gene has CDR1 SQVTM and CDR2 ANQGSEA. The CDR3 loop spans 14 amino acids. As concerns this clone: Its antigen is unidentified.

General study results and limits: Normal lung had the highest top T cell clone frequencies. Clonality was highest in normal lung, lower in later-stage lesions apparently.

Patient tissue came from resections in Japan or China, 2014–2017. Two lung cancer pathologists independently confirmed each histologic diagnosis. The sequenced material came from FFPE adjacent normal lung tissue. The rearrangement joins TRBV29-1 to TRBJ2-1, with TRBD2 matching over 9 bases. The sequence was obtained from a person aged 35 to 50 with lung adenocarcinoma. The CDR3 reads CSVEGTSDKNEQFF. The CDR3 DNA sequence: TGCAGCGTTGAAGGGACTAGCGATAAGAATGAGCAGTTCTTC.